The next 13 T cell receptor beta chains were all read from a single sample in a study of patients and donors after allogeneic stem cell transplantation (TCRdb year 2020). Libraries were made using RT-PCR. The listed sequencing device is NextSeq 550. Using fastp trimming at Q25 and MiXCR clonotype assembly, TCRdb reanalyzed the public sequencing data and kept in-frame beta chains. For every CDR3 protein sequence, its rows merge into one entry that carries the most common genes and DNA. For this sample there are 150,000 to 250,000 distinct CDR3 sequences; less than 45% appear just once. The ten largest make up less than 40% of the sample. Sequencing was performed on blood, either unsorted or a sorted T cell fraction (not recorded which). Receptors originate from a human donor who was either an allogeneic HSCT recipient or a stem cell or donor lymphocyte infusion donor (not recorded which). It is not recorded whose cells these are; they may come from a transplant donor.

This clonotype has only a few counts. The CDR3 nucleotides are TGTGCCAGCAGCTTAGGGCGGGGGGTTAGCACTGAAGCTTTCTTT. Residues: CASSLGRGVSTEAFF. The rearrangement joins TRBV11-2 to TRBJ1-1, with a weak D call TRBD1 (5 bases). The CDR3 totals 15 residues. Between the trimmed V and J ends, which lost 1 base and 4 bases, there was a span of 13 bases. CDR1 and CDR2 (germline): SGHAT, FQNNGV.

This clonotype was picked up a small number of times. A junction boundary mismatches the germline segment, possibly from a read error. The chain employs TRBV3-1 and TRBJ1-2, with 7 bases that match TRBD1. This CDR3 spans 11 amino acids. Looked up from germline, CDR1 is LGHDT and CDR2 is YNNKEL (reference sequence). CDR3 DNA: TGTGCCAGCAGCCAAGCCGGGACAGCTTCCTTC. Encoded protein: CASSQAGTASF. The full variable domain, with the rest looked up from reference TRBV3-1 and TRBJ1-2, is DTAVSQTPKYLVTQMGNDKSIKCEQNLGHDTMYWYKQDSKKFLKIMFSYNNKELIINETVPNRFSPKSPDKAHLNLHINSLELGDSAVYFCASSQAGTASFGSGTRLTVV.

The V and J genes are TRBV7-2 and TRBJ1-6; a possible D gene is TRBD1 (6 bases). V was cut by 5 bases and J by 10 bases, with 12 bases left in between. CDR1 SGHTA and CDR2 FQGNSA come from the germline V gene. CDR3 length: 13 amino acids. The CDR3 protein is CASSPKGGSPLHF. The CDR3 bases are TGTGCCAGCAGCCCCAAGGGGGGATCACCCCTCCACTTT.

This clonotype appeared once. The genes are TRBV6-2 or TRBV6-3 and TRBJ2-3, with a possible D match to TRBD2 (5 bases). Germline CDR1 MNHEY, CDR2 SVGEGT. The CDR3 sequence is 15 residues long. Trimming took 4 bases from V and 2 from J, leaving 13 bases between them. CDR3 sequence reads: CASSSHRGLTDTQYF. Written as DNA, the CDR3 is TGTGCCAGCAGTTCCCACCGGGGTCTCACAGATACGCAGTATTTT.

This clonotype was recorded a few times. The CDR3 here is CASSEGRQGNQPQHF. The CDR3, as DNA: TGTGCCAGCAGTGAAGGTAGACAGGGCAATCAGCCCCAGCATTTT. The gene calls are TRBV2 and TRBJ1-5; perhaps TRBD1 as D (6 bases). Per the germline V gene, CDR1 is SNHLY and CDR2 is FYNNEI. CDR3 length equals 15 residues. Deletions cut 1 base from V and 2 bases from J, with 9 bases between.

This clonotype occurred a few times. The chain joins TRBV28 to TRBJ2-5; D uncertain. This CDR3 has 13 residues. Germline-derived CDR1 and CDR2 are MDHEN and SYDVKM. V lost 6 bases, J lost 5 bases, and 13 bases lay in between. The CDR3 bases are TGTGCCAGCAGGCCTCGGATCTGGGAGACCCAGTACTTC. Its protein is CASRPRIWETQYF.

The V and J genes are TRBV6-2 or TRBV6-3 and TRBJ2-3; possible D gene TRBD2, 6 bases. The CDR3 extends over 13 amino acids. Deletions cut 4 bases from V and 9 bases from J, with 14 bases between. The germline gives CDR1 MNHEY, CDR2 SVGEGT. CDR3: CASSFDVAGTQYF. The CDR3 region has the DNA TGTGCCAGCAGTTTCGATGTGGCGGGAACGCAGTATTTT.

The chain carries TRBV12-3 or TRBV12-4 and TRBJ2-7; 8 positions match TRBD2. The CDR3 runs 17 residues. With 9 bases clipped from V and 2 bases from J, the junction kept 18 bases outside the gene matches. The CDR3 is CASGGGLERTWPYEQYF. The DNA for the CDR3 is TGTGCCAGTGGGGGGGGACTAGAAAGAACCTGGCCCTACGAGCAGTACTTC.

A few counts support this clonotype. V usage is TRBV4-3 and J usage is TRBJ2-2; D is uncertain. Germline-derived CDR1 and CDR2 are LGHNA and YSLEER. V lost 2 bases to trimming and J lost 6 bases, with 7 bases between them. This CDR3 contains 13 residues. CDR3 DNA: TGCGCCAGCAGCCAAACGGGTTCCGGGGAGCTGTTTTTT. This gives the protein CASSQTGSGELFF.

The J gene is TRBJ1-1, the V gene TRBV12-3 or TRBV12-4; maybe TRBD1 (6 bases). The V and J ends lost 5 bases and 7 bases respectively, with 17 bases between them. The CDR3 is 14 residues long. The DNA for the CDR3 is TGTGCCAGCAGTCCTCGGCGGGAGGGGGATGAAGCTTTCTTT. Translated: CASSPRREGDEAFF.

This clonotype was counted between two and nine times. This rearrangement joins TRBV20-1 to TRBJ1-6, with 10 bases that match TRBD1. With 4 bases clipped from V and 1 base from J, the junction kept 4 bases outside the gene matches. The V gene's germline CDR1 is DFQATT and CDR2 SNEGSKA (reference sequence). The CDR3 loop spans 16 amino acids. The CDR3 here is CSATDRGKSYNSPLHF. In nucleotides, the CDR3 is TGCAGTGCTACGGACAGGGGGAAGTCCTATAATTCACCCCTCCACTTT.

The sample holds many counts of this clonotype. The chain employs TRBV20-1 and TRBJ1-4; perhaps TRBD1 as D (6 bases). V was pared by 5 bases and J by 0 bases, with 13 bases between. Germline CDR1 reads DFQATT; CDR2 reads SNEGSKA (reference sequence). The CDR3 consists of 15 residues. In nucleotides, the CDR3 is TGCAGTGCTTCCCTGGACAGTGCAACTAATGAAAAACTGTTTTTT. It yields the protein CSASLDSATNEKLFF.

The chain is built from TRBV28 and TRBJ2-7, with 10 bases fitting TRBD2. This CDR3 is built from 16 residues. CDR1 is MDHEN and CDR2 is SYDVKM in the germline V gene. The trim removed 1 base at V and 0 bases at J, leaving 3 bases unmatched. CDR3 amino acids: CASSLSASGSSYEQYF. The CDR3 DNA sequence: TGTGCCAGCAGTTTATCGGCTAGCGGGAGCTCCTACGAGCAGTACTTC.